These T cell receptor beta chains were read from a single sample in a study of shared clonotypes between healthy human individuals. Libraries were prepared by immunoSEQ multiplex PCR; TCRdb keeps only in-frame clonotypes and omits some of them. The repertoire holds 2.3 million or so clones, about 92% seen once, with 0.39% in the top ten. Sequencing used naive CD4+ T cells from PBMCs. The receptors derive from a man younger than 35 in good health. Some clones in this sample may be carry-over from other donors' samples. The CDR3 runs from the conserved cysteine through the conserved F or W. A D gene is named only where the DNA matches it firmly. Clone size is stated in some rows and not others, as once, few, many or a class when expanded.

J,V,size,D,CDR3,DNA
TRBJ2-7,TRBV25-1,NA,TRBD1,CASSRQGSLYEQYF,TGTGCCAGCAGTCGACAGGGGAGTCTCTACGAGCAGTACTTC
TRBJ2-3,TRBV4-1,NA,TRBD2,CASSQDSREGFSVTQYF,TGCGCCAGCAGCCAAGATTCTCGGGAGGGCTTCTCGGTTACGCAGTATTTT
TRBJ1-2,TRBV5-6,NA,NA,CASSLVSGPDRDYYGYTF,TGTGCCAGCAGCCTAGTATCAGGTCCCGACAGAGACTACTATGGCTACACCTTC
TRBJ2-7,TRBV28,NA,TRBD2,CASSLYQRGFYEQYF,TGTGCCAGCAGTTTATACCAGCGGGGTTTCTACGAGCAGTACTTC
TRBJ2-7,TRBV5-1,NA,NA,CASSLDLRGSHEQYF,TGCGCCAGCAGCTTGGATCTTCGAGGGTCCCACGAGCAGTACTTC
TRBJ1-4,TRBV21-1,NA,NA,CASSLGDRGNEKLFF,TGTGCCAGCAGCCTTGGGGACAGGGGGAATGAAAAACTGTTTTTT
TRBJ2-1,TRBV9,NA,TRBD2,CASSVGAGTSGRYSYNEQFF,TGTGCCAGCAGCGTAGGAGCCGGGACTAGCGGGAGGTACTCCTACAATGAGCAGTTCTTC
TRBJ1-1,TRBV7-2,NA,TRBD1,CASSQRTGLMNTEAFF,TGTGCCAGCAGCCAAAGGACAGGGCTTATGAACACTGAAGCTTTCTTT
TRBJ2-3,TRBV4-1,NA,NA,CASSQGVAASTDTQYF,TGCGCCAGCAGCCAAGGGGTAGCGGCTAGCACAGATACGCAGTATTTT
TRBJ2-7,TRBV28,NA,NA,CASSPSPGAYEQYF,TGTGCCAGCAGCCCATCCCCAGGGGCCTACGAGCAGTACTTC
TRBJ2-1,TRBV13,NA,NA,CASSRRGTGAGYNEQFF,TGTGCCAGCAGCCGACGGGGGACCGGAGCTGGCTACAATGAGCAGTTCTTC
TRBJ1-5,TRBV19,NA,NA,CASSMGQGNQPQHF,TGTGCCAGTAGTATGGGGCAGGGCAATCAGCCCCAGCATTTT
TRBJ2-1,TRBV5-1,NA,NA,CASSSGLLGEQFF,TGCGCCAGCAGCTCGGGACTGCTGGGTGAGCAGTTCTTC
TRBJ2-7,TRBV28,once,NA,CASSPPGLSVVYEQYF,TGTGCCAGCAGCCCACCCGGACTGTCAGTGGTCTACGAGCAGTACTTC
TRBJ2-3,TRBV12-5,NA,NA,CASGSPGTDTQYF,TGTGCTAGTGGTTCTCCCGGCACAGATACGCAGTATTTT
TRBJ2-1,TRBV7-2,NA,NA,CASSPGLQQFF,TGTGCCAGCAGCCCGGGACTCCAACAGTTCTTC
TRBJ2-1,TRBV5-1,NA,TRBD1,CASSLEGRGHEQFF,TGCGCCAGCAGCTTGGAGGGCAGGGGGCATGAGCAGTTCTTC